This T cell receptor (beta chain) was captured in a study of blood T cell repertoires in COVID-19. This clone was found a few times. Per the germline V gene, CDR1 is SGHDT and CDR2 is YYEEEE. V was clipped by 4 bases and J by 6 bases; unmatched bases: 5. This CDR3 is 14 amino acids long. Some clones are missing from TCRdb's copy, which holds only in-frame ones; the method was immunoSEQ multiplex PCR. The table records hundreds of thousands of clones, roughly 85% of them present only once. In terms of age and location, participants ranged from roughly 18 to 90 years and lived in under 30 US areas. The chain joins TRBV5-6 to TRBJ2-2; 8 bases line up with TRBD1. This receptor was obtained from a young woman who had been exposed to COVID-19. Material for sequencing was PBMCs or T cells enriched from blood (not recorded which). The CDR3: CASSGQGRAGELFF. The CDR3 DNA sequence: TGTGCCAGCAGCGGACAGGGTCGGGCCGGGGAGCTGTTTTTT.